The 10 T cell receptor beta chains presented below share a single source sample, sequenced in a study of T cells expressing NK-cell markers. TCRdb re-called the 5' RACE reads, yielding one record per CDR3 amino acid sequence without DNA. The listing contains 400,000 to 450,000 distinct CDR3 sequences. The specimen was blood T cells: a sorted CD56 or NKG2C T cell subset, CD4+ or CD8+ T cells, or bulk PBMC T cells (not recorded which). These receptors were obtained from a woman aged 18-70 years in good health.

The chain carries TRBV5-1 and TRBJ2-2; TCRdb returns TRBD1, unconfirmable since there is no DNA. Germline V CDR1 and CDR2: SGHRS, YFSETQ. The CDR3 spans 14 residues. CDR3: CASSLGSPAGELFF. The full variable domain, its missing parts supplied by reference TRBV5-1 and TRBJ2-2, is KAGVTQTPRYLIKTRGQQVTLSCSPISGHRSVSWYQQTPGQGLQFLFEYFSETQRNKGNFPGRFSGRQFSNSRSEMNVSTLELGDSALYLCASSLGSPAGELFFGEGSRLTVL.

This chain uses TRBV20-1 with TRBJ2-2. The germline V gene has CDR1 DFQATT and CDR2 SNEGSKA (reference sequence). The CDR3 loop spans 13 amino acids. CDR3: CSAMDGNTGELFF.

The J gene is TRBJ2-5, the V gene TRBV11-2; TCRdb picks TRBD1, but there is no DNA to check that call. CDR1 and CDR2 (germline): SGHAT, FQNNGV. The CDR3 is 13 amino acids. CDR3 residues: CASSLAQRGTQYF.

This chain connects TRBV2 to TRBJ2-1. Per germline, CDR1 SNHLY and CDR2 FYNNEI. There are 15 residues in the CDR3. The CDR3 sequence is CASSRSGPSYNEQFF. Full variable domain (rest looked up from reference TRBV2 and TRBJ2-1): EPEVTQTPSHQVTQMGQEVILRCVPISNHLYFYWYRQILGQKVEFLVSFYNNEISEKSEIFDDQFSVERPDGSNFTLKIRSTKLEDSAMYFCASSRSGPSYNEQFFGPGTRLTVL.

The CDR3 sequence: CASIDRIRDTDTQYF. The chain carries TRBV27 and TRBJ2-3. CDR1 is MNHEY and CDR2 is SMNVEV in the germline V gene (reference sequence). The CDR3 length is 15 residues.

CDR3 sequence: CASSLAGSSGQPQHF. The V gene is TRBV7-6, the J gene TRBJ1-5. This CDR3 contains 15 residues. Germline CDR1 SGHVS, CDR2 FNYEAQ. Filled out from reference TRBV7-6 and TRBJ1-5, the complete variable domain reads GAGVSQSPRYKVTKRGQDVALRCDPISGHVSLYWYRQALGQGPEFLTYFNYEAQQDKSGLPNDRFSAERPEGSISTLTIQRTEQRDSAMYRCASSLAGSSGQPQHFGDGTRLSIL.

The rearrangement joins TRBV12-3 or TRBV12-4 to TRBJ2-1; TCRdb returns TRBD2, unconfirmable since there is no DNA. This CDR3 comprises 15 residues. The CDR3 is CASSLTSGVLVEQFF.

The chain uses TRBV3-1 and TRBJ1-1. The CDR3 has 13 residues. Germline V gene lookup returns CDR1 LGHDT and CDR2 YNNKEL (reference sequence). CDR3 sequence: CASSQEGWTEAFF.

The CDR3 is CASSESAGVQPQHF. The chain uses TRBV10-1 and TRBJ1-5; without DNA, the TCRdb call of TRBD1 cannot be checked. Germline-derived CDR1 and CDR2 are WNHNN and SYGVQD (reference sequence). The CDR3 length is 14 residues.

This rearrangement joins TRBV9 to TRBJ1-6. Germline V gene data show CDR1 as SGDLS and CDR2 as YYNGEE. The CDR3 is 12 residues long. This CDR3 reads CASSGGGDSLHF.